This T cell receptor beta chain was recovered during a study of CD8+ T cells in alopecia areata. Study-wide results and caveats: In lesional scalp, particularly from alopecia totalis/universalis, clonality was higher than in normal scalp. Scalp repertoires also include resident alphabeta T cells from normal skin. Having one nonresponder leaves uncertain how baseline CD8+ expansion relates to response.

The authors extracted RNA and reverse transcribed it into cDNA as the sequencing template. Measured with immunoSEQ multiplex PCR; TCRdb has only the in-frame clones, and not every one. Of over 150,000 clones in the sample, around three fifths were seen once. As concerns this clone: Its antigen is unidentified.

The treatment was: oral pan-JAK inhibitor, 5-10 mg twice daily. Alopecia areata patients provided lesional scalp punch biopsies and peripheral blood. The V gene's germline CDR1 is SGHRS and CDR2 YFSETQ. V trimming: 0 bases; J trimming: 9 bases; junction bases outside the gene matches: 5. The CDR3 contains 15 residues. The clonotype was recovered from a human donor with alopecia areata. The chain recombines TRBV5-1 with TRBJ2-3; 12 bases are a match to TRBD2. Specimen: CD4+ T cells sorted from blood, collected at week 24, from a patient treated with tofacitinib. The CDR3 is CASSLAPSGGETQYF. In DNA, the CDR3 is TGCGCCAGCAGCTTGGCCCCTAGCGGGGGGGAGACGCAGTATTTT.